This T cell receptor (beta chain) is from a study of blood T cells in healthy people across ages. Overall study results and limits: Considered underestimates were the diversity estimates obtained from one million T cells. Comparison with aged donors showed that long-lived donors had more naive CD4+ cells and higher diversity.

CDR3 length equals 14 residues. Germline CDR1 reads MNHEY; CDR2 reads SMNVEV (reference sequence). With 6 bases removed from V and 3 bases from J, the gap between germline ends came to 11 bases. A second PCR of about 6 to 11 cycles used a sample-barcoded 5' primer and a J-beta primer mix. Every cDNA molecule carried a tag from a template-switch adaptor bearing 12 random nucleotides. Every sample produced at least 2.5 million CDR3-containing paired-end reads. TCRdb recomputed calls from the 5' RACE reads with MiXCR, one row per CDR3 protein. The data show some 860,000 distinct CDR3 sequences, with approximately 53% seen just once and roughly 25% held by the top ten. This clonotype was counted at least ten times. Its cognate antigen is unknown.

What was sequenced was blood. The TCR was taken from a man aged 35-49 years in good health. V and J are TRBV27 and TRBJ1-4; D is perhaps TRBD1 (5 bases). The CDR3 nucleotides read TGTGCCAGCAGAATCGGGGGATCTAATGAAAAACTGTTTTTT. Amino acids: CASRIGGSNEKLFF.